The present T cell receptor (beta chain) was sequenced within a study of neurological immune-mediated disorders. Study conclusions and caveats: The absence of any CDR3 amino acid sequence shared by expanded clones across subjects suggests that repertoires were private in all groups.

Comments on this clonotype: The antigen is undetermined.

The cDNA was synthesized by means of template-switch 5'RACE, which was carried out with 10-nucleotide random UMIs. MiXCR was run by TCRdb on the 5' RACE reads, yielding one entry per CDR3 protein. Altogether about 48,000 distinct CDR3 sequences are present, 10% being singletons, with the ten largest covering 21%. The CDR3 extends over 13 amino acids. V was pared by 0 bases and J by 4 bases, with 6 bases between. Germline loops: CDR1 SGHRS, CDR2 YFSETQ. The material sequenced was PBMCs. This TCR came from a woman aged 40 to 50 with HTLV-1-associated myelopathy (HAM/TSP). V is TRBV5-1 and J is TRBJ2-3; D unclear. CDR3 bases: TGCGCCAGCAGCTTGGGGGCGGCAGATACGCAGTATTTT. Translating it yields CASSLGAADTQYF.